These 19 T cell receptor beta chains came from one sample sequenced in a study of cytomegalovirus exposure and HLA in healthy donors listed by TCRdb under 2017. Library construction relied on the immunoSEQ multiplex PCR assay. A mixture of 60 forward primers for TCR Vbeta segments and 13 reverse primers for TCR Jbeta segments was used in the multiplex PCR. As stored in TCRdb, this immuneACCESS dataset retains in-frame rearrangements with V and J assigned. A fraction of the clones does not appear; measured against another copy, unresolved V genes explain less than half of the discrepancy, and the remainder lacks a known reason. This sample holds fewer than 130,000 clones; 65% to 85% were observed only once. The top ten clonotypes cover 5% to 8% of the sample. The source material was PBMCs. The receptors derive from a young man in good health and CMV-seropositive.

CDR3 in amino acids: CASSLDGRGGAEAFF. CDR3 bases: TGTGCCAGCAGCTTAGATGGAAGGGGAGGTGCTGAAGCTTTCTTT. The chain combines TRBV11-2 with TRBJ1-1; maybe TRBD1 (5 bases). This CDR3 region has 15 residues. CDR1 and CDR2 (germline): SGHAT, FQNNGV. Trimming left V 0 bases short and J 6 bases short, with 14 bases between.

This clone was observed once. The chain combines TRBV6-1 with TRBJ1-2, with D maybe TRBD1 (6 bases). Per the germline V gene, CDR1 is MNHNS and CDR2 is SASEGT. This CDR3 comprises 15 residues. V lost 5 bases and J lost 4, with 17 bases in between. CDR3 DNA sequence: TGTGCCAGCAGTCCCCGGACGGGGGGCAGCTATGGCTACACCTTC. Translated, it gives CASSPRTGGSYGYTF.

This clone has more than one count but fewer than ten. This rearrangement joins TRBV21-1 to TRBJ2-5; the table names TRBD1, a call not compared with the DNA. TRBV21-1 is a listed pseudogene. The CDR3 is 15 residues long. DNA for the CDR3: TGTGCCAGCAGTCGGGACAGGGGGTTTGAGGAGACCCAGTACTTC. It encodes CASSRDRGFEETQYF.

Only a few counts were recorded for this clone. V usage is TRBV5-1 and J usage is TRBJ2-1, with 10 bases matching TRBD2. Germline-derived CDR1 and CDR2 are SGHRS and YFSETQ. V was pared by 4 bases and J by 8 bases, with 9 bases of the junction left unmatched. The CDR3 length is 15 residues. The CDR3 DNA follows: TGCGCCAGCAGCGGGGGACTAGCGAGGGTCGATGAGCAGTTCTTC. Translated, it gives CASSGGLARVDEQFF.

The chain employs TRBV30 and TRBJ1-5, with 9 positions matching TRBD1. J gave up 4 bases and V 3 bases, and 7 bases lay outside the gene matches. Germline-derived CDR1 and CDR2 are GTSNPN and SVGIG (reference sequence). The CDR3 covers 15 residues. This CDR3 is CAWRAQGARNQPQHF. The CDR3 coding sequence is TGTGCCTGGAGGGCACAGGGGGCTCGGAATCAGCCCCAGCATTTT.

The chain links TRBV5-1 to TRBJ2-1, with TRBD2 as a possible D gene (6 bases). Per the germline V gene, CDR1 is SGHRS and CDR2 is YFSETQ. The CDR3 runs 18 residues. Trimming shortened V by 0 bases and J by 0 bases, and 16 bases separated the two germline ends. CDR3 coding DNA: TGCGCCAGCAGCTTGGCGGGGGAGAAACGAAGCTCCTACAATGAGCAGTTCTTC. It encodes CASSLAGEKRSSYNEQFF.

This clone came up a few times. One end of the junction varies from germline; a read error may be responsible. The V gene is TRBV5-1, the J gene TRBJ2-5, with D unclear. CDR3 length: 11 amino acids. Germline V CDR1 and CDR2: SGHRS, YFSETQ. The CDR3 loop is CASSFGETQYF. In nucleotides, the CDR3 is TGTGCCAGCAGCTTCGGAGAGACCCAGTACTTC.

This rearrangement joins TRBV10-3 to TRBJ1-3; D is perhaps TRBD1 (6 bases). From germline, CDR1 is ENHRY and CDR2 SYGVKD. Trimming removed 0 bases at V and 3 bases at J, with 18 bases between. The CDR3 is 18 residues long. The CDR3: CAISESGWGQTGGNTIYF. The CDR3 DNA reads TGTGCCATCAGTGAGTCGGGCTGGGGACAAACGGGTGGAAACACCATATATTTT.

V and J are TRBV4-1 and TRBJ2-5; 8 positions agree with TRBD1. The CDR3 runs 16 residues. CDR1 is MGHRA and CDR2 is YSYEKL in the germline V gene. V lost 0 bases to trimming and J lost 2 bases; unmatched junction nucleotides: 5. The CDR3 is CASSQETGGEQETQYF. In DNA, the CDR3 is TGCGCCAGCAGCCAAGAAACAGGGGGAGAACAAGAGACCCAGTACTTC.

The V and J genes are TRBV19 and TRBJ2-1, with 11 bases fitting TRBD2. The CDR3 loop spans 18 amino acids. Germline V gives CDR1 LNHDA, CDR2 SQIVND (reference sequence). The V segment lost 3 bases and the J segment 4 bases; nucleotides outside the gene matches: 11. CDR3 coding DNA: TGTGCCAGTAGTATGAGGGGGACCGGGACTAGCGGATACAATGAGCAGTTCTTC. Its protein product is CASSMRGTGTSGYNEQFF.

This chain uses TRBV14 with TRBJ2-1; D is unclear. Germline-derived CDR1 and CDR2 are SGHDN and FVKESK. The CDR3 totals 13 residues. Trimming cost V 3 bases and J 4 bases, with 7 bases left between them. The DNA of the CDR3 is TGTGCCAGCAGCCAGATGAGGTACAATGAGCAGTTCTTC. It yields the protein CASSQMRYNEQFF.

The V call is TRBV19, the J call TRBJ1-5; D is possibly TRBD1 (6 bases). V lost 3 bases, J lost 8 bases, and 11 bases lay in between. The CDR3 covers 13 residues. Germline CDR1 LNHDA, CDR2 SQIVND (reference sequence). The CDR3 reads CASSIGGLEPQHF. Written as DNA, the CDR3 is TGTGCCAGTAGTATTGGGGGCCTGGAGCCCCAGCATTTT.

The sample holds one count of this clone. This chain links TRBV15 with TRBJ2-7; unclear D gene. CDR1 is LNHNV and CDR2 is YYDKDF in the germline V gene (reference sequence). Between the trimmed V and J ends, which lost 2 bases and 4 bases, there was a span of 9 bases. The CDR3 runs 13 residues. The CDR3 here is CATSRSQSYEQYF. The CDR3 DNA is TGTGCCACCAGCAGATCCCAGTCATACGAGCAGTACTTC.

The genes are TRBV19 and TRBJ1-3; TRBD1 is a possible D gene (5 bases). This CDR3 has 17 residues. V was pared by 5 bases and J by 1 base, with 18 bases between. Germline loops: CDR1 LNHDA, CDR2 SQIVND (reference sequence). In DNA form, the CDR3 reads TGTGCCAGTAGTGGCCTTCAGGGTAGAGGATCTGGAAACACCATATATTTT. Protein product: CASSGLQGRGSGNTIYF. Variable domain in full (rest from reference TRBV19 and TRBJ1-3): DGGITQSPKYLFRKEGQNVTLSCEQNLNHDAMYWYRQDPGQGLRLIYYSQIVNDFQKGDIAEGYSVSREKKESFPLTVTSAQKNPTAFYLCASSGLQGRGSGNTIYFGEGSWLTVV.

The chain couples TRBV4-3 to TRBJ1-5, with TRBD1 as a possible D gene (6 bases). V lost 0 bases and J 3 bases, leaving 12 bases between the germline ends. This CDR3 has 16 amino acids. The germline V gene has CDR1 LGHNA and CDR2 YSLEER. The CDR3 region is CASSQDRGKTNQPQHF. CDR3 coding DNA: TGCGCCAGCAGCCAAGATAGGGGGAAAACCAATCAGCCCCAGCATTTT.

The V and J genes are TRBV15 and TRBJ2-1; possible D gene TRBD1, 6 bases. Trimming cost V 4 bases and J 4 bases, with 14 bases left between them. Germline CDR1 reads LNHNV; CDR2 reads YYDKDF (reference sequence). The CDR3 runs 15 residues. CDR3 amino acids: CATSTRTVRYNEQFF. CDR3 sequence (DNA): TGTGCCACCAGCACACGGACAGTGAGATACAATGAGCAGTTCTTC.

The V gene is TRBV4-3, the J gene TRBJ1-1; 9 bases line up with TRBD1. Germline V gene lookup returns CDR1 LGHNA and CDR2 YSLEER. The CDR3 length is 16 residues. The J segment lost 8 bases and the V segment lost 3 bases, leaving 13 bases of the junction unmatched. The CDR3 spells CASSHGTGRLSGEAFF. In nucleotides, the CDR3 is TGCGCCAGCAGCCACGGGACAGGGCGTTTATCGGGGGAAGCTTTCTTT.

The CDR3 region has the DNA TGCGCCAGCGGCTTCGGAGCGGGGGGGCCCGCTGGGGCCAACGTCCTGACTTTC. Amino acid sequence: CASGFGAGGPAGANVLTF. This sequence joins TRBV10-1 and TRBJ2-6; 10 bases are a match to TRBD2. The CDR3 contains 18 residues. The J segment lost 2 bases and the V segment lost 8 bases, leaving 12 bases of the junction unmatched. The germline gives CDR1 WNHNN, CDR2 SYGVQD (reference sequence).

The chain combines TRBV28 with TRBJ2-7; TRBD1 matches 8 bases. The J segment lost 0 bases and the V segment lost 5 bases, leaving 6 bases of the junction unmatched. The CDR3 has 15 amino acids. The germline V gene has CDR1 MDHEN and CDR2 SYDVKM. The CDR3 DNA is TGTGCCAGCAGTGTATCCGGGACAGGCTCCTACGAGCAGTACTTC. The encoded protein is CASSVSGTGSYEQYF.